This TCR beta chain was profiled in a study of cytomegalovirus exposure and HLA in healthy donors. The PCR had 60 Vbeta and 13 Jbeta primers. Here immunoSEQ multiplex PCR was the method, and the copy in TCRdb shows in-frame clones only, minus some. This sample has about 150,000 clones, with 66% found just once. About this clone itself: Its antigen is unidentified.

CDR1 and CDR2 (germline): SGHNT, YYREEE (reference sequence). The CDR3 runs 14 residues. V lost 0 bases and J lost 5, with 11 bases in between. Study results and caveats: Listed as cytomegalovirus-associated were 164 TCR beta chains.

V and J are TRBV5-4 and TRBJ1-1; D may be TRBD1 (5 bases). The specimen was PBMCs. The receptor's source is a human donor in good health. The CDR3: CASSLAGFGTEAFF. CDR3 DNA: TGTGCCAGCAGCTTGGCAGGGTTTGGGACTGAAGCTTTCTTT.